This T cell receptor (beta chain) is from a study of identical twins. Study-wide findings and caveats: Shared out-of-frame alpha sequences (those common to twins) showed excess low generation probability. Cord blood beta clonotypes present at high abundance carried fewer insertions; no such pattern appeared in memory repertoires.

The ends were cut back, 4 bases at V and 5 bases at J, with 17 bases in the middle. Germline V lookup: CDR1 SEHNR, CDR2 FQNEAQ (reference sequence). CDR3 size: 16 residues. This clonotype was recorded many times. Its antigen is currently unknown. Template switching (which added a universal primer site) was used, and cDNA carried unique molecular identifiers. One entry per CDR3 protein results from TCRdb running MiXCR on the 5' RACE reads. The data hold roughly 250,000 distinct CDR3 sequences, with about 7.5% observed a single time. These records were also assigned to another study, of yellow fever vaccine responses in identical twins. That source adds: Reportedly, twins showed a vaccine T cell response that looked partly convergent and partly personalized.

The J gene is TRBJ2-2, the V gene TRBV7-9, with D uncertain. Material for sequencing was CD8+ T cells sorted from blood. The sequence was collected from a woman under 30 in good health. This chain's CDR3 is CASSSPDPTRTGELFF. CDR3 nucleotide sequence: TGTGCCAGCAGCTCCCCCGATCCCACACGAACCGGGGAGCTGTTTTTT. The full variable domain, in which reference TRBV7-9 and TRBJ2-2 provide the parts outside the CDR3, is DTGVSQNPRHKITKRGQNVTFRCDPISEHNRLYWYRQTLGQGPEFLTYFQNEAQLEKSRLLSDRFSAERPKGSFSTLEIQRTEQGDSAMYLCASSSPDPTRTGELFFGEGSRLTVL.